This T cell receptor (beta chain) was identified during a study of T cell repertoires in cytomegalovirus infection. This clonotype was observed many times. Its target is not known. The CDR3 has 13 residues. In germline, CDR1 is SGHTA, CDR2 FQGTGA. The ends were cut back, 2 bases at V and 9 bases at J, with 11 bases in the middle. TCRdb re-analysed the reads in MiXCR, keeping a single row per CDR3 protein. The sample lists a few hundred thousand distinct CDR3 sequences, more than 8% occurring once. General observations from the study: Public TCR beta family frequency separated CMV-and-HLA carriers, including in an independent cohort. Dominating the ex vivo response were HLA-C-restricted CMV-specific TCR beta clonotypes.

The clonotype was recovered from a human donor in good health (CMV status not recorded). Some clones in this sample may be carry-over from other donors' samples. V gene TRBV7-3 combines with J gene TRBJ2-1; D unclear. Source material: PBMCs. This chain's CDR3 is CASSLHLKTEQFF. CDR3 nucleotides: TGTGCCAGCAGCTTACATCTAAAGACTGAGCAGTTCTTC. Full variable domain (remainder filled in from reference TRBV7-3 and TRBJ2-1): GAGVSQTPSNKVTEKGKYVELRCDPISGHTALYWYRQSLGQGPEFLIYFQGTGAADDSGLPNDRFFAVRPEGSVSTLKIQRTERGDSAVYLCASSLHLKTEQFFGPGTRLTVL.